Presented here are 16 T cell receptor beta chains from one specimen sequenced in a study of blood T cell repertoires in COVID-19. Measured with immunoSEQ multiplex PCR; TCRdb has only the in-frame clones, and not every one. The sample has approximately 350,000 clones; about 90% are singletons. Input material: peripheral blood. The receptor set was obtained from a woman aged 30 to 39 with COVID-19, enrolled during active disease.

V and J are TRBV10-2 and TRBJ2-7, with 10 positions matching TRBD1. This CDR3 has 14 residues. Per the germline V gene, CDR1 is WSHSY and CDR2 is SAAADI. The J segment lost 3 bases and the V segment lost 6 bases, leaving 5 bases of the junction unmatched. CDR3 sequence (DNA): TGCGCCAGCAGGGGGACAGGGGAAGGCTACGAGCAGTACTTC. This encodes CASRGTGEGYEQYF.

This clone was seen once. This chain links TRBV4-3 with TRBJ1-2, with D possibly TRBD1 on 5 matching bases. V was trimmed by 0 bases and J by 7 bases, leaving 9 bases between them. Per germline, CDR1 LGHNA and CDR2 YSLEER. CDR3 size: 13 residues. The CDR3: CASSQDQGTGYTF. The DNA for the CDR3 is TGCGCCAGCAGCCAAGATCAGGGTACTGGCTACACCTTC.

V is TRBV5-8 and J is TRBJ1-4; TRBD1 is a possible D gene (5 bases). Trimming shortened V by 3 bases and J by 6 bases, and 21 bases separated the two germline ends. The CDR3 is made up of 17 amino acids. Germline-derived CDR1 and CDR2 are SGHTS and YDEGEE. The CDR3 spells CASSSGRSLGGDEKLFF. CDR3 nucleotides: TGTGCCAGCAGCTCCGGACGGAGCCTCGGGGGTGATGAAAAACTGTTTTTT.

The chain joins TRBV7-8 to TRBJ2-1; 7 bases match TRBD2. With 6 bases clipped from V and 9 bases from J, the junction kept 11 bases outside the gene matches. The CDR3 sequence is 14 residues long. CDR1 and CDR2 from the germline V gene are SGHVS and FQNEAQ. The CDR3 here is CASSKAGSLGEQFF. The CDR3 DNA follows: TGTGCCAGCAGTAAAGCGGGGAGTTTAGGTGAGCAGTTCTTC. The full variable domain, with the rest looked up from reference TRBV7-8 and TRBJ2-1, is GAGVSQSPRYKVAKRGQDVALRCDPISGHVSLFWYQQALGQGPEFLTYFQNEAQLDKSGLPSDRFFAERPEGSVSTLKIQRTQQEDSAVYLCASSKAGSLGEQFFGPGTRLTVL.

The CDR3 DNA reads TGTGCCAGTAGTATAGAGGGGGGAGAGCAGCCCAGAAATACTCCGAAGTACCAAGAGACCCAGTACTTC. Residues: CASSIEGGEQPRNTPKYQETQYF. The gene calls are TRBV19 and TRBJ2-5; tentative D call: TRBD2 (6 bases). The CDR3 extends over 23 amino acids. V lost 0 bases, J lost 0 bases, and 32 bases lay in between. CDR1 is LNHDA, CDR2 SQIVND, per germline (reference sequence).

J is TRBJ2-5 and V is TRBV6-2 or TRBV6-3; 8 bases align to TRBD2. CDR3 length equals 15 residues. Germline loops: CDR1 MNHEY, CDR2 SVGEGT. With 0 bases clipped from V and 5 bases from J, the junction kept 5 bases outside the gene matches. In DNA form, the CDR3 reads TGTGCCAGCAGTTACTCGAGGTCTAGCGGGGAGACCCAGTACTTC. Protein sequence: CASSYSRSSGETQYF.

This sequence joins TRBV5-1 and TRBJ2-5, with 14 nucleotides matching TRBD2. Germline V gene data show CDR1 as SGHRS and CDR2 as YFSETQ. The CDR3 is 17 amino acids. The V gene end was trimmed by 0 bases and the J gene end by 3 bases; junction bases not matched to a gene: 4. This CDR3 is CASSLAVGLAGEETQYF. The DNA for the CDR3 is TGCGCCAGCAGCTTGGCTGTGGGACTAGCGGGGGAAGAGACCCAGTACTTC.

This clone appeared a single time. The chain links TRBV4-3 to TRBJ1-1; TRBD1 is a possible D gene (6 bases). Germline assignment: CDR1 LGHNA and CDR2 YSLEER. This CDR3 region has 16 residues. Between the trimmed V and J ends, which lost 0 bases and 3 bases, there was a span of 14 bases. CDR3 sequence (DNA): TGCGCCAGCAGCCAAGATCGTAGGGGGAAGGACACTGAAGCTTTCTTT. It translates to CASSQDRRGKDTEAFF.

The chain employs TRBV7-8 and TRBJ2-1, with TRBD2 identical over 8 bases. Germline assignment: CDR1 SGHVS and CDR2 FQNEAQ. The CDR3 has 14 residues. Trimming at V came to 0 bases and at J to 7 bases, leaving 2 bases not matched to a gene. Written as DNA, the CDR3 is TGTGCCAGCAGCTTAGCGGGACTAGTAAATGAGCAGTTCTTC. Translation: CASSLAGLVNEQFF. The full variable domain, its missing parts supplied by reference TRBV7-8 and TRBJ2-1, is GAGVSQSPRYKVAKRGQDVALRCDPISGHVSLFWYQQALGQGPEFLTYFQNEAQLDKSGLPSDRFFAERPEGSVSTLKIQRTQQEDSAVYLCASSLAGLVNEQFFGPGTRLTVL.

The chain links TRBV28 to TRBJ1-2; 8 nucleotides line up with TRBD1. The V gene end was trimmed by 6 bases and the J gene end by 1 base; junction bases not matched to a gene: 10. In germline, CDR1 is MDHEN, CDR2 SYDVKM. The CDR3 runs 16 residues. CDR3 in amino acids: CASRLPQGESNYGYTF. CDR3 DNA sequence: TGTGCCAGCAGACTTCCACAGGGGGAGAGTAACTATGGCTACACCTTC.

The chain has TRBV9 and TRBJ2-1; D may be TRBD1 (5 bases). The V end was cut by 0 bases, the J end by 0 bases, with 16 bases between. Looked up from germline, CDR1 is SGDLS and CDR2 is YYNGEE. CDR3 size: 18 residues. CDR3 loop: CASSVAGWGSSSYNEQFF. The CDR3 DNA reads TGTGCCAGCAGCGTAGCTGGGTGGGGCAGTAGCTCCTACAATGAGCAGTTCTTC.

This clone was observed a handful of times. The rearrangement uses TRBV7-9 and TRBJ1-1; D is perhaps TRBD1 (5 bases). V dropped 3 bases and J dropped 5 bases, with 10 bases sitting between them. CDR3 length equals 13 residues. Germline CDR1 reads SEHNR; CDR2 reads FQNEAQ (reference sequence). The CDR3 reads CASSFLGVTEAFF. In nucleotides, the CDR3 is TGTGCCAGCAGCTTCTTAGGGGTAACTGAAGCTTTCTTT.

J is TRBJ2-7 and V is TRBV11-2, with 11 bases lining up with TRBD2. The germline gives CDR1 SGHAT, CDR2 FQNNGV. The CDR3 length is 16 residues. The V and J ends lost 1 base and 2 bases, in that order; junction bases with no gene match: 4. DNA for the CDR3: TGTGCCAGCAGCTTAGGACTAGCGGGAAGAACCTACGAGCAGTACGTC. Translating it yields CASSLGLAGRTYEQYV.

The rearrangement joins TRBV6-4 to TRBJ1-5; TRBD1 might be the D (5 bases). This CDR3 spans 13 amino acids. With 3 bases removed from V and 8 bases from J, the gap between germline ends came to 11 bases. The germline CDR1 and CDR2 sequences are MRHNA and SNTAGT. CDR3 bases: TGTGCCAGCAGTGATAGGGGCGGGGAGCCCCAGCATTTT. Protein sequence: CASSDRGGEPQHF.

This chain uses TRBV4-1 with TRBJ1-2; D is perhaps TRBD1 (6 bases). The CDR3 runs to 14 residues. The germline V gene has CDR1 MGHRA and CDR2 YSYEKL. V was trimmed by 5 bases and J by 0 bases, leaving 10 bases between them. Here the CDR3 reads CASSSRDTNYGYTF. CDR3 DNA: TGCGCCAGCAGCTCCCGGGACACTAACTATGGCTACACCTTC.

There are many counts of this clone. The gene calls are TRBV7-8 and TRBJ2-2; D remains unclear. V lost 1 base, J lost 6 bases, and 9 bases lay in between. The V gene's germline CDR1 is SGHVS and CDR2 FQNEAQ. The CDR3 totals 14 residues. CDR3 protein: CASSLGQPAGELFF. DNA for the CDR3: TGTGCCAGCAGCTTAGGTCAACCGGCCGGGGAGCTGTTTTTT.